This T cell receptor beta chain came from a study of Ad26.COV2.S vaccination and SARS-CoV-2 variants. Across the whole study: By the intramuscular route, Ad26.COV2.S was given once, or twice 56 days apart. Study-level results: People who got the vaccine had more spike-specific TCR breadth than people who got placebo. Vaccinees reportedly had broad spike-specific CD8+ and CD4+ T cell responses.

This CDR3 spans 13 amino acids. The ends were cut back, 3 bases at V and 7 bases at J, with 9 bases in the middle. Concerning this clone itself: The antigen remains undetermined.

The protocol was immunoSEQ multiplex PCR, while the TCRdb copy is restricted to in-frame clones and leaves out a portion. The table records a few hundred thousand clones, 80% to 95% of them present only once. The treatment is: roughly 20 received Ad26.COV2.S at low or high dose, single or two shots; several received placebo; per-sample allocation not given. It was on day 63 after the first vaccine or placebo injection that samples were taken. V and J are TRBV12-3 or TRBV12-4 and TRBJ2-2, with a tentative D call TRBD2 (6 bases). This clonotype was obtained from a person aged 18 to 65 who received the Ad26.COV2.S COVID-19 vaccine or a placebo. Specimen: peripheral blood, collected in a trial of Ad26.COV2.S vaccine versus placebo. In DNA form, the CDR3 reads TGTGCCAGCAGTTTCGGGCGGGGCGGGGAGCTGTTTTTT. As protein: CASSFGRGGELFF.